This TCR beta chain was captured in a study of blood T cell repertoires in COVID-19. The CDR3 consists of 13 residues. V shed 6 bases, J shed 5 bases, and the junction held 5 bases outside the gene matches. Using immunoSEQ multiplex PCR, the repertoire was profiled, and TCRdb retains in-frame clones only, with some absent. Here the sample spans roughly 250,000 clones, about 79% being singletons. The sequence derives from a woman aged 80 or over with acute or convalescent COVID-19. The chain combines TRBV12-3 or TRBV12-4 with TRBJ2-7, with 9 positions matching TRBD1. The sample consisted of peripheral blood. The CDR3 nucleotides read TGTGCCAGCAGGCCTGGACAGGGGAACGAGCAGTACTTC. Amino acid sequence: CASRPGQGNEQYF.